This TCR beta chain comes out of a study of shared clonotypes between healthy human individuals. Data came from immunoSEQ multiplex PCR; TCRdb stores just in-frame clones and leaves some out. Of millions of clones listed, roughly 92% are singletons. Notes on this clone: What it binds is unknown.

CDR1 is MDHEN, CDR2 SYDVKM, per germline. This CDR3 has 13 residues. The V end lost 6 bases, the J end lost 5 bases, and 13 bases lay between the germline ends. All of the donors resided in Nashville, Tennessee, and each was a Caucasian adult. A split of CD4+ cells into CD45RA+ naive and CD45RA-negative memory subsets was performed. Regarding the study as a whole: Sharing across four donors was highest in naive CD4 (around 5%) and lowest in memory CD8 (around 0.4%).

The chain carries TRBV28 and TRBJ1-2, with D perhaps TRBD1 (5 bases). The TCR was taken from a man aged 18 to 35 in good health. The source material was naive CD4+ T cells sorted from blood. Subset given: CD45RA+ positively selected. The CDR3 nucleotides read TGTGCCAGCAGCACGGGGCCGCGGTATGGCTACACCTTC. It specifies CASSTGPRYGYTF.